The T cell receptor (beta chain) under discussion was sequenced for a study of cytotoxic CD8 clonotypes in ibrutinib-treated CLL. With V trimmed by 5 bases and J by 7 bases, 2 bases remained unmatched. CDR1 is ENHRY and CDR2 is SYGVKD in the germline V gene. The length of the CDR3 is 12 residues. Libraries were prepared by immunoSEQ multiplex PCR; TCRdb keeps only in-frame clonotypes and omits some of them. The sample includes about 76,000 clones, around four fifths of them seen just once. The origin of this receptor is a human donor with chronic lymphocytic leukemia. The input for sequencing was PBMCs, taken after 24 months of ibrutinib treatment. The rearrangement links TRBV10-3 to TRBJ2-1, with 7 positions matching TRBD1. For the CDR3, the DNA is TGTGCCATCAGTCGGACAGGAAATGAGCAGTTCTTC. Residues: CAISRTGNEQFF.